This TCR beta chain is drawn from a study of cytomegalovirus exposure and HLA in healthy donors. Some clones are missing from TCRdb's copy, which holds only in-frame ones; the method was immunoSEQ multiplex PCR. The repertoire consists of roughly 75,000 clones, with over 85% occurring once and the leading ten covering 1.4%. Germline CDR1 SGHAT, CDR2 FQNNGV. V lost 2 bases and J 3 bases, leaving 11 bases between the germline ends. This CDR3 has 15 amino acids. Study outcomes and limitations: Many donors shared some public TCRs, even though most TCR sequences were rare.

Regarding this clone: Its antigen is undetermined.

The sequenced material came from PBMCs. The source is a man younger than 35 in good health and CMV-seropositive. This chain links TRBV11-2 with TRBJ2-1; the D is unclear. The CDR3 sequence: CASSLLQLGYNEQFF. CDR3 sequence (DNA): TGTGCCAGCAGCTTACTACAGCTGGGCTACAATGAGCAGTTCTTC.